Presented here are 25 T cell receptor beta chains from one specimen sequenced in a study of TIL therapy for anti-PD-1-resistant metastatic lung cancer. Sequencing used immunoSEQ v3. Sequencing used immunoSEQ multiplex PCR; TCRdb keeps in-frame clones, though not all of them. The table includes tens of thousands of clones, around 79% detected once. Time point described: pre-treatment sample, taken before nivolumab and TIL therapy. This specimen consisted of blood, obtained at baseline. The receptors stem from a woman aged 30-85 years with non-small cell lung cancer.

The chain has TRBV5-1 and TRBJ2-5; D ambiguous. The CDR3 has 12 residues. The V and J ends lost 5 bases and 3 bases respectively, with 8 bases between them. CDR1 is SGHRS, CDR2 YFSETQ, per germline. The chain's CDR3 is CASSNGEETQYF. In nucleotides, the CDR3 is TGCGCCAGCAGTAATGGAGAAGAGACCCAGTACTTC.

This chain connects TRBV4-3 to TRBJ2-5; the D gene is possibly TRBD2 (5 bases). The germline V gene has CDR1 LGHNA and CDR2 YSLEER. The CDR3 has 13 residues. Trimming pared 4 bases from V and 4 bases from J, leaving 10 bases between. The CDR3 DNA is TGCGCCAGCAGCCCACTAGTAGGAGAGACCCAGTACTTC. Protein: CASSPLVGETQYF.

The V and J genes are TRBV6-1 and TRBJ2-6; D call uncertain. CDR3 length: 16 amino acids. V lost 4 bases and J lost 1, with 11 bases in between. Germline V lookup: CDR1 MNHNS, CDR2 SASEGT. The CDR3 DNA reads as TGTGCCAGCAGTGGGCATTCGGGTTCTGGGGCCAACGTCCTGACTTTC. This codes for CASSGHSGSGANVLTF.

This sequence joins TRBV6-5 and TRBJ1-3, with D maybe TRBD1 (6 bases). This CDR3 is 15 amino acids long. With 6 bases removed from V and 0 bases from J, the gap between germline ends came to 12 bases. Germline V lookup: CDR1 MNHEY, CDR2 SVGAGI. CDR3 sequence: CASRDSFLSGNTIYF. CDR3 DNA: TGTGCCAGCAGGGACAGTTTTCTCTCTGGAAACACCATATATTTT.

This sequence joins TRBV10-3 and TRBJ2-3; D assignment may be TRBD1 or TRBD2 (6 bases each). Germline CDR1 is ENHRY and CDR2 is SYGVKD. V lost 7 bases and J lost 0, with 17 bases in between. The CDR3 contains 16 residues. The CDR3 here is CAITQEGDLSTDTQYF. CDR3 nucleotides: TGTGCCATCACCCAAGAGGGGGACTTAAGCACAGATACGCAGTATTTT.

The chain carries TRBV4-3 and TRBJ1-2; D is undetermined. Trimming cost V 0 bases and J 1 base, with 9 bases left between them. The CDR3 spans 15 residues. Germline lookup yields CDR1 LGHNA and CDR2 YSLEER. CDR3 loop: CASSQESAFNYGYTF. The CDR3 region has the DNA TGCGCCAGCAGCCAAGAATCGGCCTTTAACTATGGCTACACCTTC.

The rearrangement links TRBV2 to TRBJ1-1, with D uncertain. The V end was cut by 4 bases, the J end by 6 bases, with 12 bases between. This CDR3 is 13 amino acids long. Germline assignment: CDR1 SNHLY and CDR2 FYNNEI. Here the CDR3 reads CASSAEKEAEAFF. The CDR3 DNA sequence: TGTGCCAGCAGTGCAGAGAAGGAGGCTGAAGCTTTCTTT.

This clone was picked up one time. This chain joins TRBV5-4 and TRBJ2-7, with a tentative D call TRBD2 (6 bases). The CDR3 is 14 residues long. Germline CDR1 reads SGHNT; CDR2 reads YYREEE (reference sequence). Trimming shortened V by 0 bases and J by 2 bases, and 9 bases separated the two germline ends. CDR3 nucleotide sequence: TGTGCCAGCAGCTTGGGCGGGACGGCCTACGAGCAGTACTTC. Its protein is CASSLGGTAYEQYF.

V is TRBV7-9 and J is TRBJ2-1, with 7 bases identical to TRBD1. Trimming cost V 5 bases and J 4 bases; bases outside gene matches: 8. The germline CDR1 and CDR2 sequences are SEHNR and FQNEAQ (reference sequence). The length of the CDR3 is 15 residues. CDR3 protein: CASSRSDRAYNEQFF. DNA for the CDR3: TGTGCCAGCAGCCGATCCGACAGGGCTTACAATGAGCAGTTCTTC.

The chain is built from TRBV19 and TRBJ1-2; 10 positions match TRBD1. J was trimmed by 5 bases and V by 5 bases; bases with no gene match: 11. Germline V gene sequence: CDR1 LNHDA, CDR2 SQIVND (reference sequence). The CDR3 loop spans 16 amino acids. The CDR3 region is CASSHRQGAAPYGYTF. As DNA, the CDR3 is TGTGCCAGTAGTCACAGACAGGGGGCCGCCCCATATGGCTACACCTTC.

Here the CDR3 DNA reads TGTGCCAGCAGCGAACTTCCCCTCTACGAGCAGTACTTC. Residues: CASSELPLYEQYF. The V call is TRBV9, the J call TRBJ2-7; D remains ambiguous. The germline CDR1 and CDR2 sequences are SGDLS and YYNGEE. The CDR3 runs 13 residues. The V and J ends lost 3 bases and 3 bases respectively, with 10 bases between them.

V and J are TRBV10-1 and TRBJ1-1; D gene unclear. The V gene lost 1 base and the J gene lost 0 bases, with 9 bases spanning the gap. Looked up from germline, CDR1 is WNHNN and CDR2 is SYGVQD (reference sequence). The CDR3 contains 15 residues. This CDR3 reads CASSEYRNVNTEAFF. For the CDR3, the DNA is TGCGCCAGCAGTGAGTACAGAAATGTGAACACTGAAGCTTTCTTT.

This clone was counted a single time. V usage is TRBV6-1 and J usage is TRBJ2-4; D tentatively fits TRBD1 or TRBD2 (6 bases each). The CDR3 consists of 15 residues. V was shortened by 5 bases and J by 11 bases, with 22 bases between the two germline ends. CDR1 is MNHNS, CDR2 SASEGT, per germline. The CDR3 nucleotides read TGTGCCAGCAGTTCCGGTACGGGGGCTCGGAGCGTTCAGTACTTC. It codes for CASSSGTGARSVQYF.

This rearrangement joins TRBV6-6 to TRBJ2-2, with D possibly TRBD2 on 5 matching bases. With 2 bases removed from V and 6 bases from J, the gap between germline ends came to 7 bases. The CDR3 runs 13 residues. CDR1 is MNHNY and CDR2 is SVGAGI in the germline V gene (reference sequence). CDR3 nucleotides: TGTGCCAGCAGTTACGAGGGTGCCGGGGAGCTGTTTTTT. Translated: CASSYEGAGELFF.

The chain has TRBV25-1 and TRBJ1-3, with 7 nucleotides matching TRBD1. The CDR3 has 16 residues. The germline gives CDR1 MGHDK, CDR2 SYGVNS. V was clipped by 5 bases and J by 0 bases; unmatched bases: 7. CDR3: CASSSTGIGSGNTIYF. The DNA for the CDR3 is TGTGCCAGCAGTTCGACAGGGATCGGCTCTGGAAACACCATATATTTT.

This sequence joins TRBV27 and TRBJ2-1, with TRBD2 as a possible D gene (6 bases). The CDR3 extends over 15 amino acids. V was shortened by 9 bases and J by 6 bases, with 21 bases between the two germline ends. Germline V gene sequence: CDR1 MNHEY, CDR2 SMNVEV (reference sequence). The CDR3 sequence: CASRLRVGRINEQFF. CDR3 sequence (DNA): TGTGCCAGTCGACTTAGGGTGGGGAGGATCAATGAGCAGTTCTTC.

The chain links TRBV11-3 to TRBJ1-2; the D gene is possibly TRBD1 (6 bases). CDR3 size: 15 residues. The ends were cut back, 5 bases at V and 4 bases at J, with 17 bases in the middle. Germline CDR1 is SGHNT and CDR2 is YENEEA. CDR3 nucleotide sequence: TGTGCCAGCAGCCCACGGGGGGCGGGAAGCTATGGCTACACCTTC. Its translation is CASSPRGAGSYGYTF.

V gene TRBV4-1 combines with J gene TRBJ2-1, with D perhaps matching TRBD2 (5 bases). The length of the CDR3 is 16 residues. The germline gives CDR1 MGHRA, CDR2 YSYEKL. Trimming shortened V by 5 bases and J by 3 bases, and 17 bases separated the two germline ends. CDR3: CASSAKRRTDYNEQFF. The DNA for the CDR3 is TGCGCCAGCAGCGCAAAACGGAGGACGGACTACAATGAGCAGTTCTTC.

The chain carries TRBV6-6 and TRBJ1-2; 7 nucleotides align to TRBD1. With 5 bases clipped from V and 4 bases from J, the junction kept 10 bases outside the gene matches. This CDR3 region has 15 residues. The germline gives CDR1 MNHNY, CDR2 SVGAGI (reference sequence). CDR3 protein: CASSTQTGSFYGYTF. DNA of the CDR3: TGTGCCAGCAGTACCCAGACAGGGAGCTTCTATGGCTACACCTTC.

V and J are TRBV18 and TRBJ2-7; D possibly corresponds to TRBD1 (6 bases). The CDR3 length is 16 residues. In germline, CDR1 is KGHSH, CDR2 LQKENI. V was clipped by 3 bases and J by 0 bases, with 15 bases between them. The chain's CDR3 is CASSPLRGRGSYEQYF. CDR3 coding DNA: TGTGCCAGCTCACCGCTCAGGGGACGGGGCTCCTACGAGCAGTACTTC.

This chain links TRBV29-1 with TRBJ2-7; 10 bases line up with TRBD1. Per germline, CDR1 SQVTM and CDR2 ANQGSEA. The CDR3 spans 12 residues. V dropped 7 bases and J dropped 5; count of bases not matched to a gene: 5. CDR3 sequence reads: CSATGGVDEQYF. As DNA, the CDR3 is TGCAGCGCGACAGGGGGCGTCGACGAGCAGTACTTC.

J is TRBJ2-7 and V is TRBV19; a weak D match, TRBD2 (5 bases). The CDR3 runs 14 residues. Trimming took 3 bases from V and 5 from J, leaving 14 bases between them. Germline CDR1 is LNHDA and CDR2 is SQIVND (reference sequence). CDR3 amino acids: CASSIGGGIDEQYF. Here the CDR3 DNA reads TGTGCCAGTAGTATCGGCGGAGGAATCGACGAGCAGTACTTC.

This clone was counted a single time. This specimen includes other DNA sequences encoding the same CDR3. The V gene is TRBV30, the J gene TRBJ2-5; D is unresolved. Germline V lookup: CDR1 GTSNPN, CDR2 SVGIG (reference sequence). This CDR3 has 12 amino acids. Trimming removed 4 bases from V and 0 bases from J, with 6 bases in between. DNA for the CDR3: TGTGCCTGGACGAGATACCAAGAGACCCAGTACTTC. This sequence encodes CAWTRYQETQYF.

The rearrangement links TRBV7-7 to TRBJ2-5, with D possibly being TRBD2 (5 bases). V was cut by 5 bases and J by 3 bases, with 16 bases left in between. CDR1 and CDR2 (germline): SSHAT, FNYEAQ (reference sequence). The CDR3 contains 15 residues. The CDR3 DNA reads TGTGCCAGCAGCACTACTCCCAGTAGCGAAGAGACCCAGTACTTC. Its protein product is CASSTTPSSEETQYF.

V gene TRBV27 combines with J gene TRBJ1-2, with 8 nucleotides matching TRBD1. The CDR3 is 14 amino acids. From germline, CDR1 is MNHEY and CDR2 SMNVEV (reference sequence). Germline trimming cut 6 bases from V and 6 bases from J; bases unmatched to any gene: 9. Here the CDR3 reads CASSKTGEGNGYTF. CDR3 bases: TGTGCCAGCAGCAAGACAGGGGAGGGCAATGGCTACACCTTC.